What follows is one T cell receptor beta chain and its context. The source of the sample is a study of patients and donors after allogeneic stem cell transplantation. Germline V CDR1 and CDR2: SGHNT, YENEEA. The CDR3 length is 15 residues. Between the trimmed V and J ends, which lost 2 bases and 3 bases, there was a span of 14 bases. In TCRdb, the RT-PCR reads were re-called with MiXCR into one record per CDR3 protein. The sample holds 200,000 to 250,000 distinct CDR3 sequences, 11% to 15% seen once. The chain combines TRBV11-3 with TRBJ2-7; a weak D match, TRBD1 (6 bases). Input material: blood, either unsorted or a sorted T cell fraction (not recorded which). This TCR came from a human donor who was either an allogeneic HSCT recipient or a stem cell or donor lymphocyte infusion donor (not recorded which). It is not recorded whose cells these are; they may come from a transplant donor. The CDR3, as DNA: TGTGCCAGCAGCTTAAGGGACATGGCAAGCTACGAGCAGTACTTC. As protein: CASSLRDMASYEQYF.